Each of the 12 T cell receptor beta chains below was sequenced from the same sample in a study of blood T cell repertoires in COVID-19. Profiling relied on immunoSEQ multiplex PCR, and the TCRdb table lists in-frame clones only, not all of them. Of over 200,000 clones listed, about nine tenths are singletons. Sequenced material: peripheral blood. The source is a woman in her sixties with acute or convalescent COVID-19.

The chain carries TRBV7-3 and TRBJ2-1, with D perhaps TRBD2 (6 bases). The CDR3 is 15 amino acids. Germline V CDR1 and CDR2: SGHTA, FQGTGA. Deletions cut 5 bases from V and 6 bases from J, with 17 bases between. CDR3 amino acids: CASSPVAGTGNEQFF. For the CDR3, the DNA is TGTGCCAGCAGCCCTGTGGCGGGGACGGGCAATGAGCAGTTCTTC.

This chain connects TRBV7-2 to TRBJ1-1; possible D gene TRBD1, 5 bases. The ends were cut back, 9 bases at V and 2 bases at J, with 13 bases in the middle. The CDR3 is 13 residues long. From germline, CDR1 is SGHTA and CDR2 FQGNSA. This chain's CDR3 is CASRQSSNTEAFF. In nucleotides, the CDR3 is TGTGCCAGTCGACAGTCTTCCAACACTGAAGCTTTCTTT.

This clone was detected only a few times. The rearrangement uses TRBV6-1 and TRBJ2-7; perhaps TRBD2 as D (5 bases). CDR3 length equals 14 residues. The germline V gene encodes CDR1 MNHNS and CDR2 SASEGT. The V and J ends lost 6 bases and 7 bases respectively, with 19 bases between them. This CDR3 is CASRQAGPTGEQYF. DNA for the CDR3: TGTGCCAGCAGACAAGCCGGGCCAACGGGGGAGCAGTACTTC.

V gene TRBV6-1 combines with J gene TRBJ1-2; TRBD1 is a possible D gene (6 bases). The V end lost 1 base, the J end lost 7 bases, and 19 bases lay between the germline ends. Germline CDR1 reads MNHNS; CDR2 reads SASEGT. This CDR3 region has 16 residues. The CDR3 reads CASSEGTVGAWSGYTF. The CDR3 DNA reads as TGTGCCAGCAGTGAAGGGACAGTAGGGGCGTGGAGTGGCTACACCTTC.

V and J are TRBV19 and TRBJ1-2, with 10 bases lining up with TRBD1. Germline trimming cut 5 bases from V and 4 bases from J; bases unmatched to any gene: 10. Germline lookup yields CDR1 LNHDA and CDR2 SQIVND (reference sequence). The CDR3 runs 16 residues. The CDR3 nucleotides read TGTGCCAGTAGTCCCGCGAAGGGACAGGGGTTCTATGGCTACACCTTC. Translated: CASSPAKGQGFYGYTF.

This clone was detected only once. The chain combines TRBV5-1 with TRBJ2-2; maybe TRBD2 (5 bases). Between the trimmed V and J ends, which lost 0 bases and 2 bases, there was a span of 8 bases. Per the germline V gene, CDR1 is SGHRS and CDR2 is YFSETQ. The CDR3 length is 15 residues. The CDR3 DNA reads as TGCGCCAGCAGCTTGGGGGGAGCCAACACCGGGGAGCTGTTTTTT. Protein: CASSLGGANTGELFF. The whole variable domain, remainder taken from reference TRBV5-1 and TRBJ2-2, is KAGVTQTPRYLIKTRGQQVTLSCSPISGHRSVSWYQQTPGQGLQFLFEYFSETQRNKGNFPGRFSGRQFSNSRSEMNVSTLELGDSALYLCASSLGGANTGELFFGEGSRLTVL.

CDR3 DNA sequence: TGTGCAAGTCGCTCCGGGACTAGCGGGTGGGAGGAATGGTACGAGCAGTACTTC. It specifies CASRSGTSGWEEWYEQYF. The chain uses TRBV12-2 and TRBJ2-7; the tabulated D call, TRBD2, remains unverified against the DNA. TRBV12-2 is a listed pseudogene. The CDR3 totals 18 residues.

CDR3 nucleotides: TGTGCCTGGAGTTGGGGCGGGAGTCCCCACGGGTACTTC. It is translated as CAWSWGGSPHGYF. The chain links TRBV30 to TRBJ2-7; 7 positions match TRBD2. V lost 2 bases and J lost 12; bases outside the gene matches: 13. The CDR3 totals 13 residues. The germline V gene encodes CDR1 GTSNPN and CDR2 SVGIG (reference sequence).

The chain is built from TRBV25-1 and TRBJ2-1; 8 nucleotides line up with TRBD1. J was trimmed by 3 bases and V by 3 bases; bases with no gene match: 4. Germline values: CDR1 MGHDK, CDR2 SYGVNS. This CDR3 region has 15 residues. The DNA for the CDR3 is TGTGCCAGCAGTGATCGACAGGGGTTCTACAATGAGCAGTTCTTC. The encoded protein is CASSDRQGFYNEQFF.

This clone was observed a few times. V gene TRBV6-5 combines with J gene TRBJ2-7, with 7 bases identical to TRBD2. Trimming at V came to 6 bases and at J to 0 bases, leaving 8 bases not matched to a gene. Germline values: CDR1 MNHEY, CDR2 SVGAGI. This CDR3 has 15 amino acids. This CDR3 reads CASSLLASSSYEQYF. CDR3 coding DNA: TGTGCCAGCAGCTTACTAGCGTCGAGCTCCTACGAGCAGTACTTC.

The genes are TRBV5-1 and TRBJ2-7, with 10 positions matching TRBD2. The germline gives CDR1 SGHRS, CDR2 YFSETQ. The CDR3 has 15 amino acids. Trimming removed 5 bases from V and 2 bases from J; junction bases left unmatched: 7. CDR3 nucleotides: TGCGCCAGCAGTCCCCAGCGGGGGGGCCCCTACGAGCAGTACTTC. Translating gives CASSPQRGGPYEQYF. The whole variable domain, filled in from reference TRBV5-1 and TRBJ2-7, reads KAGVTQTPRYLIKTRGQQVTLSCSPISGHRSVSWYQQTPGQGLQFLFEYFSETQRNKGNFPGRFSGRQFSNSRSEMNVSTLELGDSALYLCASSPQRGGPYEQYFGPGTRLTVT.

V gene TRBV28 combines with J gene TRBJ2-2; D remains ambiguous. The germline V gene has CDR1 MDHEN and CDR2 SYDVKM. V lost 5 bases and J 4 bases, leaving 5 bases between the germline ends. The CDR3 is made up of 12 amino acids. The CDR3 is CASSRSTGELFF. The CDR3 coding sequence is TGTGCCAGCAGTCGTAGCACCGGGGAGCTGTTTTTT.